The 9 T cell receptor beta chains below all came from one sample that was sequenced in a study (dated by TCRdb to 2016 to 2017). Library method: RT-PCR. Sequencer: Illumina MiSeq. The public reads were reprocessed in TCRdb via fastp at Q25 and MiXCR, keeping in-frame beta chains. Each entry is one CDR3 protein sequence, shown with its most common DNA and genes. In this sample the table shows more than 600,000 distinct CDR3 sequences, 12% to 15% of which occur a single time. In total, the top ten clones hold 3.6% of the sample. The sample comprised memory CD4+ T cells from blood. The receptors come from a female donor in good health, serving as a healthy control.

This clonotype showed up many times. The chain couples TRBV6-2 or TRBV6-3 to TRBJ2-7; 10 positions agree with TRBD2. This CDR3 region has 15 residues. V shed 9 bases, J shed 5 bases, and the junction held 13 bases outside the gene matches. Per the germline V gene, CDR1 is MNHEY and CDR2 is SVGEGT. The DNA of the CDR3 is TGTGCCAGGAAAAACACCCTAGCGGGAGAACACGAGCAGTACTTC. It is translated as CARKNTLAGEHEQYF.

This clonotype was found a few times. This CDR3 reads CAWSHTRFWGRDSYEQYF. The DNA of the CDR3 is TGTGCCTGGAGTCATACACGTTTTTGGGGGAGGGATTCCTACGAGCAGTACTTC. The chain has TRBV30 and TRBJ2-7; 7 nucleotides line up with TRBD2. V was clipped by 2 bases and J by 1 base; unmatched bases: 17. The CDR3 loop spans 18 amino acids. Germline CDR1 and CDR2: GTSNPN and SVGIG (reference sequence).

There are a few counts of this clonotype. The J gene is TRBJ2-7, the V gene TRBV4-1; D gene uncertain. Germline V gene data show CDR1 as MGHRA and CDR2 as YSYEKL. Trimming took off 2 bases at V and 6 bases at J, with 11 bases between the two ends. The CDR3 has 13 amino acids. As DNA, the CDR3 is TGCGCCAGCAGCCAAACCCCTGAGTCCGAGCAGTACTTC. Translating it yields CASSQTPESEQYF.

V usage is TRBV29-1 and J usage is TRBJ2-5; TRBD2 matches 9 bases. CDR3 length: 14 residues. V shed 4 bases and J 5 bases; nucleotides not matched to a gene: 8. Germline lookup yields CDR1 SQVTM and CDR2 ANQGSEA. The DNA of the CDR3 is TGCAGCGTTGGAGTTAGCGGGAGCGGGGAGACCCAGTACTTC. This translates into CSVGVSGSGETQYF.

This clonotype has more than one count but fewer than ten. V gene TRBV9 combines with J gene TRBJ2-1, with 9 nucleotides matching TRBD1. Losses at the gene ends were 4 bases for V and 6 bases for J; bases not matched to a gene: 11. CDR1 and CDR2 from the germline V gene are SGDLS and YYNGEE. The CDR3 length is 16 residues. As DNA, the CDR3 is TGTGCCAGCAGCACAGGGCCGGGACAGGGTTCCAATGAGCAGTTCTTC. Its protein product is CASSTGPGQGSNEQFF.

J is TRBJ2-3 and V is TRBV7-2, with D uncertain. This CDR3 region has 14 residues. CDR1 and CDR2 (germline): SGHTA, FQGNSA. V dropped 1 base and J dropped 6 bases, with 11 bases sitting between them. In nucleotides, the CDR3 is TGTGCCAGCAGCTTAGACCCCCAGAGGGATACGCAGTATTTT. Encoded protein: CASSLDPQRDTQYF.

This clonotype was detected many times. V usage is TRBV27 and J usage is TRBJ2-3, with TRBD2 matching 10 bases. The CDR3 runs to 17 residues. The germline V gene encodes CDR1 MNHEY and CDR2 SMNVEV (reference sequence). V was clipped by 3 bases and J by 5 bases; unmatched bases: 11. This CDR3 is CASSFYPAGGMGDTQYF. The CDR3 DNA follows: TGTGCCAGCAGTTTTTATCCAGCGGGAGGGATGGGAGATACGCAGTATTTT.

This clonotype was seen repeatedly, ten times or more. The chain couples TRBV12-3 or TRBV12-4 to TRBJ1-5; perhaps TRBD1 as D (6 bases). Trimming removed 5 bases from V and 7 bases from J, with 15 bases in between. The CDR3 sequence is 14 residues long. In DNA form, the CDR3 reads TGTGCCAGCAGTCTACAGGGTCCCCGACAGCCCCAGCATTTT. Translation gives CASSLQGPRQPQHF.

The rearrangement uses TRBV5-6 and TRBJ1-3, with 8 bases fitting TRBD1. The CDR3 is 15 residues long. V shed 3 bases and J 15 bases; nucleotides not matched to a gene: 17. Germline values: CDR1 SGHDT, CDR2 YYEEEE. The CDR3 DNA reads as TGTGCCAGCAGCTCCCCGACAGGGGTGGCCGCGATGAAATATTTT. It is translated as CASSSPTGVAAMKYF.